This passage covers 27 T cell receptor beta chains from one sample sequenced in a study of T cell changes during pregnancy in multiple sclerosis. TCRdb's table, derived via immunoSEQ multiplex PCR, lists solely in-frame clones and lacks some. The sample has around 97,000 clones, about 91% seen once. The sample here was peripheral blood, taken after pregnancy. Receptor source: a female donor with multiple sclerosis, enrolled in a pregnancy study.

The genes are TRBV6-1 and TRBJ1-6; 7 bases map to TRBD1. Germline CDR1 and CDR2: MNHNS and SASEGT. The trim removed 6 bases at V and 8 bases at J, leaving 10 bases unmatched. The CDR3 has 15 amino acids. The CDR3 DNA is TGTGCCAGCAGCCCCCTGACAGGGTTTTATTCACCCCTCCACTTT. The encoded protein is CASSPLTGFYSPLHF.

In its sample, this clone was seen once. This chain connects TRBV5-4 to TRBJ1-4; 8 nucleotides match TRBD1. Trimming cost V 4 bases and J 7 bases; bases outside gene matches: 6. Germline-derived CDR1 and CDR2 are SGHNT and YYREEE (reference sequence). The CDR3 extends over 14 amino acids. The CDR3 protein is CASSQTGEGEKLFF. In DNA, the CDR3 is TGTGCCAGCAGCCAGACAGGGGAGGGTGAAAAACTGTTTTTT.

V usage is TRBV27 and J usage is TRBJ1-5, with a tentative D call TRBD1 (5 bases). This CDR3 comprises 13 residues. Germline V gene data show CDR1 as MNHEY and CDR2 as SMNVEV (reference sequence). Deletions cut 7 bases from V and 2 bases from J, with 9 bases between. The CDR3 DNA sequence: TGTGCCAGCAAGGGGTTCGGCAATCAGCCCCAGCATTTT. Its translation: CASKGFGNQPQHF.

The V gene is TRBV2, the J gene TRBJ2-7; TRBD1 might be the D (7 bases). V lost 6 bases, J lost 4 bases, and 10 bases lay in between. CDR3 length: 12 amino acids. Germline V gene data show CDR1 as SNHLY and CDR2 as FYNNEI. The CDR3, as DNA: TGTGCCAGCAGGGGGGGACAGTACGAGCAGTACTTC. This gives the protein CASRGGQYEQYF.

This clone was counted a single time. The V gene is TRBV5-1, the J gene TRBJ2-1; D is unclear. With 0 bases removed from V and 6 bases from J, the gap between germline ends came to 10 bases. The germline gives CDR1 SGHRS, CDR2 YFSETQ. CDR3 length: 14 residues. The CDR3 coding sequence is TGCGCCAGCAGCTTGGGTATTTCTGTCAATGAGCAGTTCTTC. The encoded protein is CASSLGISVNEQFF.

The chain is built from TRBV2 and TRBJ2-2; 8 bases agree with TRBD1. V was pared by 7 bases and J by 4 bases, with 8 bases of the junction left unmatched. The CDR3 consists of 15 residues. Germline lookup yields CDR1 SNHLY and CDR2 FYNNEI. CDR3 DNA: TGTGCCAGCACTTTCGGGACAGGAAGCACCGGGGAGCTGTTTTTT. Encoded protein: CASTFGTGSTGELFF.

CDR3 DNA: TGTGCCAGCAGCCCCGGTCCCGTGAGCTCCTACGAGCAGTACTTC. Translated: CASSPGPVSSYEQYF. The gene calls are TRBV9 and TRBJ2-7; D is uncertain. The CDR3 consists of 15 residues. V dropped 4 bases and J dropped 0 bases, with 14 bases sitting between them. Per germline, CDR1 SGDLS and CDR2 YYNGEE.

The chain joins TRBV6-5 to TRBJ2-5; no firm D call. This CDR3 spans 13 amino acids. Germline lookup yields CDR1 MNHEY and CDR2 SVGAGI. With 8 bases removed from V and 2 bases from J, the gap between germline ends came to 12 bases. DNA of the CDR3: TGTGCCAGCTGCGCCACAGCTCAAGAGACCCAGTACTTC. Translation: CASCATAQETQYF.

J is TRBJ1-5 and V is TRBV6-1; 7 positions agree with TRBD1. This CDR3 region has 15 residues. V was pared by 4 bases and J by 3 bases, with 6 bases of the junction left unmatched. Per germline, CDR1 MNHNS and CDR2 SASEGT. Written as DNA, the CDR3 is TGTGCCAGCAGTGGACAGGGCGGAGACAATCAGCCCCAGCATTTT. It yields the protein CASSGQGGDNQPQHF.

The V gene is TRBV5-1, the J gene TRBJ2-3; 7 bases are a match to TRBD1. Losses at the gene ends were 0 bases for V and 0 bases for J; bases not matched to a gene: 4. The V gene's germline CDR1 is SGHRS and CDR2 YFSETQ. The CDR3 consists of 16 residues. The CDR3 is CASSLDVTGSTDTQYF. CDR3 nucleotides: TGCGCCAGCAGCTTGGATGTGACAGGGAGCACAGATACGCAGTATTTT.

The V and J genes are TRBV27 and TRBJ1-5, with D tentatively TRBD1 (6 bases). The CDR3 spans 14 residues. The V and J ends lost 4 bases and 6 bases respectively, with 13 bases between them. Germline V lookup: CDR1 MNHEY, CDR2 SMNVEV (reference sequence). CDR3 DNA sequence: TGTGCCAGCAGTTCCGGACAGCCAAGTCAGCCCCAGCATTTT. It is translated as CASSSGQPSQPQHF.

V gene TRBV7-2 combines with J gene TRBJ1-2; D possibly corresponds to TRBD1 (5 bases). There are 15 residues in the CDR3. CDR1 SGHTA and CDR2 FQGNSA come from the germline V gene. V gave up 3 bases and J gave up 2 bases, with 13 bases separating them. DNA of the CDR3: TGTGCCAGCAGCTTGACGAATGGGGGGAACTATGGCTACACCTTC. This translates into CASSLTNGGNYGYTF. Full variable domain (rest looked up from reference TRBV7-2 and TRBJ1-2): GAGVSQSPSNKVTEKGKDVELRCDPISGHTALYWYRQSLGQGLEFLIYFQGNSAPDKSGLPSDRFSAERTGGSVSTLTIQRTQQEDSAVYLCASSLTNGGNYGYTFGSGTRLTVV.

The rearrangement uses TRBV18 and TRBJ1-5; D is possibly TRBD1 (5 bases). Germline V gene sequence: CDR1 KGHSH, CDR2 LQKENI. The CDR3 is made up of 12 amino acids. V shed 5 bases and J shed 5 bases, with 7 bases lying between them. The DNA for the CDR3 is TGTGCCAGCTCAGGGGGGGATCAGCCCCAGCATTTT. Residues: CASSGGDQPQHF.

The J gene is TRBJ2-1, the V gene TRBV27; 7 bases agree with TRBD1. The CDR3 length is 13 residues. The germline V gene encodes CDR1 MNHEY and CDR2 SMNVEV (reference sequence). V lost 5 bases to trimming and J lost 5 bases; unmatched junction nucleotides: 3. CDR3 in amino acids: CASSKTGHNEQFF. The CDR3 coding sequence is TGTGCCAGCAGTAAGACAGGGCACAATGAGCAGTTCTTC.

The chain combines TRBV4-2 with TRBJ2-1, with 7 positions matching TRBD2. From germline, CDR1 is LGHNA and CDR2 YNFKEQ. J was trimmed by 6 bases and V by 1 base; bases with no gene match: 6. The CDR3 is made up of 15 amino acids. Here the CDR3 reads CASSQGLALSNEQFF. Written as DNA, the CDR3 is TGTGCCAGCAGCCAAGGACTAGCCCTCTCCAATGAGCAGTTCTTC.

The chain is built from TRBV6-6 and TRBJ1-2; 8 bases agree with TRBD1. V was clipped by 6 bases and J by 6 bases; unmatched bases: 6. This CDR3 has 13 residues. Germline V gene sequence: CDR1 MNHNY, CDR2 SVGAGI (reference sequence). CDR3 nucleotide sequence: TGTGCCAGCAGGAATACAGGGGGGAATGGCTACACCTTC. Amino acids: CASRNTGGNGYTF.

This chain joins TRBV4-1 and TRBJ1-4; D is undetermined. The V and J ends lost 1 base and 2 bases respectively, with 8 bases between them. CDR3 length equals 15 residues. Germline V gives CDR1 MGHRA, CDR2 YSYEKL. CDR3 bases: TGCGCCAGCAGCCAAGTTTCGGGGACTAATGAAAAACTGTTTTTT. This translates into CASSQVSGTNEKLFF.

V gene TRBV6-5 combines with J gene TRBJ2-1; 7 nucleotides agree with TRBD1. V gave up 4 bases and J gave up 7 bases; unmatched junction bases: 7. The CDR3 is 14 amino acids. Per the germline V gene, CDR1 is MNHEY and CDR2 is SVGAGI. The DNA of the CDR3 is TGTGCCAGCAGTTTTGCCGGGACAGAAAATGAGCAGTTCTTC. Translating it yields CASSFAGTENEQFF.

The gene calls are TRBV2 and TRBJ2-5; 14 nucleotides match TRBD2. Germline V gene sequence: CDR1 SNHLY, CDR2 FYNNEI. CDR3 length: 16 residues. V gave up 7 bases and J gave up 4 bases; unmatched junction bases: 8. The CDR3 DNA reads TGTGCCAGCACCGGACTAGCGGGGGGCTTGGGAGAGACCCAGTACTTC. Protein product: CASTGLAGGLGETQYF.

The chain employs TRBV7-9 and TRBJ2-4, with 9 nucleotides matching TRBD1. This CDR3 spans 15 amino acids. V shed 4 bases and J 8 bases; nucleotides not matched to a gene: 9. Germline CDR1 SEHNR, CDR2 FQNEAQ (reference sequence). The CDR3 DNA reads as TGTGCCAGCAGCTCCTTTCCCGACAGGGGGGACATTCAGTACTTC. It translates to CASSSFPDRGDIQYF.

The chain uses TRBV9 and TRBJ2-2; TRBD2 is a possible D gene (6 bases). CDR1 and CDR2 from the germline V gene are SGDLS and YYNGEE. CDR3 length equals 15 residues. The V and J ends lost 4 bases and 4 bases respectively, with 14 bases between them. For the CDR3, the DNA is TGTGCCAGCAGCTTCGACGGGAGTGCCACCGGGGAGCTGTTTTTT. Its protein is CASSFDGSATGELFF.

This rearrangement joins TRBV4-3 to TRBJ1-1; TRBD1 might be the D (5 bases). V lost 1 base and J 4 bases, leaving 7 bases between the germline ends. Germline CDR1 reads LGHNA; CDR2 reads YSLEER. The CDR3 length is 13 residues. The CDR3 nucleotides read TGCGCCAGCAGCCAAGTGGGGGGCACTGAAGCTTTCTTT. This encodes CASSQVGGTEAFF.

The rearrangement uses TRBV6-1 and TRBJ2-7; D is possibly TRBD1 (5 bases). The CDR3 runs 14 residues. The V end lost 1 base, the J end lost 4 bases, and 11 bases lay between the germline ends. Germline CDR1 reads MNHNS; CDR2 reads SASEGT. CDR3 bases: TGTGCCAGCAGTGAAGACCAGGGTCCTTACGAGCAGTACTTC. Translated, it gives CASSEDQGPYEQYF.

The chain uses TRBV7-6 and TRBJ2-2; possibly TRBD2 for D (5 bases). The CDR3 covers 13 residues. V gave up 3 bases and J gave up 5 bases, with 7 bases separating them. Germline CDR1 reads SGHVS; CDR2 reads FNYEAQ. The CDR3 loop reads CASSLGETGELFF. In DNA form, the CDR3 reads TGTGCCAGCAGCTTGGGAGAGACCGGGGAGCTGTTTTTT. Combining the CDR3 with reference TRBV7-6 and TRBJ2-2 gives the whole variable domain GAGVSQSPRYKVTKRGQDVALRCDPISGHVSLYWYRQALGQGPEFLTYFNYEAQQDKSGLPNDRFSAERPEGSISTLTIQRTEQRDSAMYRCASSLGETGELFFGEGSRLTVL.

Only one count was recorded for this clone. The gene calls are TRBV6-1 and TRBJ2-4; tentatively, D is TRBD1 (6 bases). The V gene's germline CDR1 is MNHNS and CDR2 SASEGT. V lost 1 base to trimming and J lost 0 bases, with 10 bases between them. There are 16 residues in the CDR3. The CDR3 region is CASSEGTALAKNIQYF. In DNA form, the CDR3 reads TGTGCCAGCAGTGAAGGGACAGCCCTAGCCAAAAACATTCAGTACTTC.

The J gene is TRBJ2-5, the V gene TRBV7-7; D gene unclear. The CDR3 is 15 residues long. The ends were cut back, 2 bases at V and 4 bases at J, with 14 bases in the middle. Per the germline V gene, CDR1 is SSHAT and CDR2 is FNYEAQ (reference sequence). The CDR3 nucleotides read TGTGCCAGCAGCTTATCTTTGAGTGAGATAGAGACCCAGTACTTC. This encodes CASSLSLSEIETQYF.

The genes are TRBV29-1 and TRBJ2-7; 9 bases are a match to TRBD1. The V segment lost 7 bases and the J segment 5 bases; nucleotides outside the gene matches: 6. Germline CDR1 and CDR2: SQVTM and ANQGSEA. The CDR3 runs to 12 residues. The CDR3 sequence is CSARTGANEQYF. CDR3 coding DNA: TGCAGCGCTCGGACAGGGGCAAACGAGCAGTACTTC.